This TCR beta chain was recovered during a study of PD-L1 blockade in urothelial cancer (dated by TCRdb to about 2017). Turning to the overall study: All patients started therapy around 2014 and received atezolizumab 1,200 mg intravenously every 3 weeks. About nine tenths of the roughly 29 patients were males with bladder-origin urothelial cancer, and about 60% of the 29 reported a prior smoking history. An ECOG performance status of 0 or 1 was recorded for the patients, and 0 to 3 prior chemotherapy regimens had been received by the patients. Blood samples were analyzed 3 weeks after the start of treatment (second dose) and 6 weeks after the start of treatment. Blood samples gave a median of about 130,000 T cells and approximately 81,000 unique TCRs, with a median clonality of about 0.078. An exploratory multi-omic analysis was conducted of the somatic, immune and clinical correlates of response to PD-L1 blockade with atezolizumab in urothelial cancer. Pretreatment tumor samples, along with matched peripheral blood collected serially before and after atezolizumab treatment, underwent TCR sequencing. Progression-free survival longer than 6 months counted as durable clinical benefit, and TCR features were additionally tested against both progression-free and overall survival. In the same patients, pretreatment tumors underwent whole exome sequencing and RNA sequencing in addition to TCR sequencing. Some ten patients reached durable clinical benefit, while 15 to 25 patients did not. Approximately 30 patients had pretreatment blood TCR-seq, about 25 had at least one posttreatment blood collection, and about 25 had tumor TCR-seq. The study at large found these results: Greater expansion of tumor-associated TCR clones in peripheral blood 3 weeks after the start of treatment was observed in patients with durable benefit (n of about 24, p = 0.022). Improved progression-free and overall survival was found to be associated with pretreatment peripheral blood TCR clonality below the median. Because of the small sample size (n ≈ 29) and the many exploratory analyses performed, the results are intended to be regarded as hypothesis-generating.

Comment on this clone: The specificity of this receptor is unknown. Nothing much larger sits one base from this clone, and base qualities are not available.

To estimate absolute template abundance from read counts, synthetic TCR analog templates were spiked into each PCR. The immunoSEQ assay used bias-controlled V and J gene primers to amplify TCRbeta CDR3 regions from genomic DNA. Sequencing of rearranged TCRbeta segments was done at approximately 20X coverage. Under the source paper's analysis protocol: Clustering was used to correct sequencing errors, and CDR3s were annotated against IMGT so that V, D and J genes could be assigned. Out-of-frame and stop-codon sequences were excluded, and only productive TCRbeta rearrangements were used in downstream analyses. To compute clonality, Shannon entropy was normalized by the log of the number of unique productive sequences and then subtracted from one. Clones differing between time points or between blood and tumor were identified by Fisher's exact test with Benjamini-Hochberg correction at adjusted p below 0.01. TCRdb took over this immuneACCESS table, retaining in-frame rearrangements with V and J assigned. Such tables are incomplete; in checked studies, under half of the missing clones stem from an unresolved V gene, and the remainder is unexplained. V, J and clone size reflect that table, while D and trimming were determined from the DNA. Across this sample there are 95,000 or so clones, with roughly 84% seen only once. More than 1.5% of the sample is held by the ten biggest clonotypes.

According to the study, the label for this sample's time point signals: pretreatment peripheral blood. A total of 25 to 30 patients with locally advanced or metastatic urothelial carcinoma, treated at Memorial Sloan Kettering on a trial protocol, made up the cohort. Peripheral blood mononuclear cells were collected pretreatment and during treatment, with between 1 and 8 total time points obtained per patient. The Qiagen DNeasy Blood extraction kit was used to purify genomic DNA from total PBMCs and from tumor samples. Collected pretreatment and during treatment, PBMCs were isolated and stored as previously described. Reading from cysteine to phenylalanine, the CDR3 counts 13 amino acids. The only DNA kept is the CDR3, 39 bases in frame from the first base. Trimming at the junction amounts to 5 bases on V and 0 bases on J, and the germline ends lie 7 bases apart. Looking up the germline V gene (reference sequence) yields CDR1 SEHNR and CDR2 FQNEAQ.

This specimen was PBMCs, taken around atezolizumab (anti-PD-L1) treatment. Recombination joined TRBV7-9 with TRBJ1-2; the D gene remains uncertain. This clonotype was obtained from a man in his 60s with urothelial cancer. The DNA is TGTGCCAGCAGCCCCTCCGCTAACTATGGCTACACCTTC. Its translation reads: CASSPSANYGYTF.